The 3 T cell receptor beta chains presented below share a single source sample, sequenced in a study of response to subunit inactivated influenza vaccine. TCRdb recomputed calls from the RT-PCR reads with MiXCR, one row per CDR3 protein. Of 300,000 to 350,000 distinct CDR3 sequences listed, less than 25% are singletons. The sequences come from PBMCs from blood, collected roughly 20 months after vaccination. Receptor source: a man aged 50 to 69 who received an inactivated influenza vaccine.

This clonotype turned up a few times. The chain uses TRBV20-1 and TRBJ2-3, with TRBD2 matching over 10 bases. The V segment lost 0 bases and the J segment 8 bases; nucleotides outside the gene matches: 14. Per germline, CDR1 DFQATT and CDR2 SNEGSKA (reference sequence). The CDR3 sequence is 17 residues long. The CDR3 bases are TGCAGTGCTAGAGATCGAGAGAGGCTAGCGGGAGTTCGTACGCAGTATTTT. It yields the protein CSARDRERLAGVRTQYF.

The V gene is TRBV28, the J gene TRBJ1-2, with 9 bases aligning to TRBD1. The CDR3 covers 13 residues. CDR1 and CDR2 (germline): MDHEN, SYDVKM. With V trimmed by 5 bases and J by 6 bases, 4 bases remained unmatched. Here the CDR3 DNA reads TGTGCCAGCAGTCCACAGGGGGCCCATGGCTACACCTTC. Translation gives CASSPQGAHGYTF.

This clonotype has only a few counts. The V call is TRBV7-9, the J call TRBJ2-2; D is possibly TRBD1 (5 bases). CDR1 is SEHNR and CDR2 is FQNEAQ in the germline V gene (reference sequence). Trimming pared 5 bases from V and 1 base from J, leaving 14 bases between. The CDR3 is 16 amino acids. The CDR3 DNA follows: TGTGCCAGCAGCCCAGACATAACAGGGAACACCGGGGAGCTGTTTTTT. Its protein is CASSPDITGNTGELFF.